This TCR beta chain was recorded in a study of type 1 regulatory T cells. Study at large: An in vitro protocol generated T-allo10, a Tr1-enriched, alloantigen-specific CD4 T cell product. Study-level results: Tr1 cells had a more restricted TCR repertoire than non-Tr1 cells.

TCRdb redid the calling of the reads with MiXCR, one entry per CDR3 protein. The repertoire consists of some 71,000 distinct CDR3 sequences, with less than 25% occurring once and the leading ten covering less than 10%. With regard to this clonotype: Its matching antigen is unknown.

Sequencing used cultured type 1 regulatory T (Tr1) cells, either the whole culture or a sorted fraction (not recorded which). This clonotype originated in a human donor in good health.

The CDR3 sequence is CASSWGGSGANVLTF. The CDR3 DNA is TGTGCCAGCAGTTGGGGGGGTTCTGGGGCCAACGTCCTGACTTTC. The chain is built from TRBV6-2 or TRBV6-3 and TRBJ2-6; 7 nucleotides align to TRBD2. The CDR3 loop spans 15 amino acids. V was pared by 4 bases and J by 1 base, with 1 base of the junction left unmatched. Germline V gives CDR1 MNHEY, CDR2 SVGEGT.